This entry lists 24 T cell receptor delta chains sequenced from one sample in a study of γδ T cells in repeated Plasmodium falciparum infection. Bulk repertoires came from Vgamma9/Vdelta2+ or Vdelta2-negative gammadelta T cells flow-sorted from PBMC. TCRdb re-called clones from the multiplex PCR reads using CATT. This sample carries 70,000 to 95,000 delta-chain clones, under 1.5% of them seen once, and the ten largest clones take roughly 9.5%. Sequenced sample: gamma-delta T cells from blood. These receptors came from a pool of human donors (malaria-infected and uninfected, not separated).

This clone came up a few times. TCRdb shows a much larger clone's protein in place of this DNA's translation, and the two differ at residue 8, likely through a read error; the protein shown is translated from the DNA. The chain is built from TRDV1 and TRDJ1, with 7 bases matching TRDD3. TCRdb lists no J gene, so it was determined here by aligning the DNA to germline. CDR1 TSWWSYY and CDR2 QGS come from the germline V gene. The CDR3 runs to 20 residues. V shed 0 bases, J shed 0 bases, and the junction held 16 bases outside the gene matches. DNA for the CDR3: TGTGCTCTTGGGGAACTAGAGTCTTGGGGGACTACTCCGTACACCGATAAACTCATCTTT. Translated: CALGELESWGTTPYTDKLIF.

On this clone itself: For this DNA, TCRdb reports the protein of a much larger clone, which diverges at residue 11, most likely from a read error; the protein presented here is translated directly from the DNA. V is TRDV1 and J is TRDJ1, with 9 bases lining up with TRDD3. TCRdb records no J gene; here it was assigned by comparing the DNA to germline. Germline loops: CDR1 TSWWSYY, CDR2 QGS. V was clipped by 0 bases and J by 3 bases; unmatched bases: 8. The CDR3 contains 17 residues. The CDR3 DNA reads as TGTGCTCTTGGGGAACTCCTGTGGGGGATAGGGGCCGATAAACTCATCTTT. It specifies CALGELLWGIGADKLIF.

This clone was counted at least ten times. This chain links TRDV2 with TRDJ1; 8 positions agree with TRDD3. Germline matching of the DNA provided the J gene here, since TCRdb leaves it blank. This CDR3 is built from 19 residues. Germline V gene data show CDR1 as GEAIGNYY and CDR2 as EKD. The ends lost 0 bases at V and 4 bases at J; junction bases unmatched: 18. The CDR3 nucleotides are TGTGCCTGTGACACCGTATCCTCTCGGGGGATAAAAGGTGACGATAAACTCATCTTT. Residues: CACDTVSSRGIKGDDKLIF.

A note on this clone: TCRdb has a much larger clone's protein, which differs at residue 12 from the translation of this DNA, likely because of a read error; what is shown is the protein translated from the DNA. The chain combines TRDV1 with TRDJ1, with 9 bases lining up with TRDD2. The V gene end was trimmed by 2 bases and the J gene end by 9 bases; junction bases not matched to a gene: 22. Germline loops: CDR1 TSWWSYY, CDR2 QGS. The CDR3 is made up of 19 amino acids. Here the CDR3 DNA reads TGTGCTCTTGGGGAAAGCCTTCCTACACAACCTACATACTGCTTAGAACTCATCTTT. This codes for CALGESLPTQPTYCLELIF.

This clone was observed a few times. The translation of this DNA and the TCRdb protein of a much larger clone differ at residue 6, probably owing to a read error; the protein shown here is translated from the DNA. The rearrangement joins TRDV1 to TRDJ1; D possibly corresponds to TRDD3 (5 bases). The J gene, absent from TCRdb, was called here by matching the DNA to germline. Trimming took 1 base from V and 3 from J, leaving 24 bases between them. There are 19 residues in the CDR3. Germline CDR1 is TSWWSYY and CDR2 is QGS. The CDR3 bases are TGTGCTCTTGGGGAACGGACTCGTCGGGGAATACGGGAACCCGATAAACTCATCTTT. Translation gives CALGERTRRGIREPDKLIF.

In regard to this clone: With only one base between it and a far larger clone, this is likely a read error. The identical CDR3 is also encoded by other nucleotide sequences in the sample. This chain joins TRDV1 and TRDJ1; 7 nucleotides line up with TRDD2. The J gene was not available in TCRdb and was assigned here by matching the DNA to germline segments. Germline V gives CDR1 TSWWSYY, CDR2 QGS. This CDR3 is built from 19 residues. Unmatched junction bases numbered 13, after V lost 0 bases and J lost 0 bases. In nucleotides, the CDR3 is TGTGCTCTTGGGGAACTTCCCGCCTTCCTTTCCCCATACACCGATAAACTCATCTTT. Translation gives CALGELPAFLSPYTDKLIF.

About this clone itself: The likely explanation is a read error, given a far larger clone one base away. The same CDR3 is also encoded by other DNA sequences in this sample. The J gene is uncalled and the V gene is TRDV2; TRDD3, the D gene given by the table, was not confirmed from the DNA. Germline CDR1 reads GEAIGNYY; CDR2 reads EKD. The CDR3 contains 15 residues. CDR3 loop: CACDTGDAYTDKLIF. DNA of the CDR3: TGTGCCTGTGACACCGGGGATGCGTACACCGATAAACTCATCTTC.

This clone has only a few counts. This is likely an artifact of a read error, given a far larger clone one base away. The sample contains more than one DNA sequence encoding this CDR3. The V gene is TRDV2; the J gene was not called; the tabulated D call, TRDD3, remains unverified against the DNA. CDR1 is GEAIGNYY, CDR2 EKD, per germline. CDR3 length equals 16 residues. CDR3 protein: CACDHLGVMSTDKLIF. The CDR3 DNA follows: TGTGCCTGTGACCACCTGGGGGTAATGTCCACCGATAAGCTCATCTTT.

This clone was seen a few times. TCRdb has a much larger clone's protein, which differs at residue 23 from the translation of this DNA, likely because of a read error; what is shown is the protein translated from the DNA. The chain is built from TRDV1 and TRDJ1; the match to TRDD3 covers 9 bases. TCRdb offers no J gene call, so here the DNA was matched to germline to obtain one. The CDR3 totals 29 residues. Losses at the gene ends were 2 bases for V and 0 bases for J; bases not matched to a gene: 43. Germline V lookup: CDR1 TSWWSYY, CDR2 QGS. The CDR3 bases are TGTGCTCTTGGGGAAACGGGGTCCTGTCATTCCTACGATAATGTACTTTCTGGGGATACGCCCACGCACACCGATAAACTCATCTTT. It is translated as CALGETGSCHSYDNVLSGDTPTHTDKLIF.

Notes on this clone: This DNA's translation differs at residue 10 from TCRdb's protein, which comes from a much larger clone; a read error is likely, and the protein shown is translated from the DNA. For the CDR3, the DNA is TGTGCTCTTGGGGAACAGTACCTAAACCCGTACTGGGGAACCAGTGGGGGGACCGATAAACTCATCTTT. As protein: CALGEQYLNPYWGTSGGTDKLIF. V usage is TRDV1 and J usage is TRDJ1, with TRDD3 identical over 7 bases. The CDR3 consists of 23 residues. The germline V gene has CDR1 TSWWSYY and CDR2 QGS. With V trimmed by 1 base and J by 2 bases, 28 bases remained unmatched.

Regarding this clone: The protein in TCRdb stems from a much larger clone and differs at residue 8 from this DNA's translation, likely a read error; here the protein is translated from the DNA. The V gene is TRDV2, the J gene TRDJ3; 7 nucleotides align to TRDD3. The J gene is absent in TCRdb and was assigned here via DNA matching to germline. This CDR3 is 18 amino acids long. Germline CDR1 reads GEAIGNYY; CDR2 reads EKD. V was clipped by 1 base and J by 0 bases; unmatched bases: 5. The CDR3 region has the DNA TGTGCCTGTGACACGGGGGGATGCGGCTCCTGGGACACCCGACAGATGTTTTTC. It is translated as CACDTGGCGSWDTRQMFF.

This clone was seen only a few times. The mismatch at residue 19 between this DNA's translation and the TCRdb protein of a much larger clone likely reflects a read error; the protein shown is translated from the DNA. The CDR3 region is CACDSLPGDWGIKKTNTDELIF. As DNA, the CDR3 is TGTGCCTGTGACAGCCTTCCTGGCGACTGGGGGATAAAGAAAACAAACACCGATGAACTCATCTTT. The chain links TRDV2 to TRDJ1; 11 nucleotides align to TRDD3. TCRdb is silent on the J gene; assignment here came from matching the DNA to germline. The CDR3 length is 22 residues. CDR1 is GEAIGNYY and CDR2 is EKD in the germline V gene.

This clone occurred many times. A far larger clone is just one base off, so this is likely a read error. The sample has other DNA sequences that encode this CDR3 too. The rearrangement uses TRDV2 and TRDJ1, with a possible D match to TRDD3 (6 bases). The CDR3 consists of 13 residues. CDR1 is GEAIGNYY and CDR2 is EKD in the germline V gene. The DNA for the CDR3 is TGTGCCTGTGACACCGGGATAGGCGATAAACTCATCTTC. It is translated as CACDTGIGDKLIF.

Details on this clone: Since a far larger clone is one base different, this is likely a read error. This CDR3 is also generated by other DNA sequences in the sample. The chain is built from TRDV1 and TRDJ1; 7 bases are shared with TRDD3. Here the J gene was assigned by germline matching of the DNA, as TCRdb has none. Per germline, CDR1 TSWWSYY and CDR2 QGS. The CDR3 is made up of 17 amino acids. In nucleotides, the CDR3 is TGTGCTCTCGGGGAACTGGGGACTCTCCTGTACACCGATAAACTCATCTTT. Protein: CALGELGTLLYTDKLIF.

Notes on this clone: TCRdb's protein for this DNA is that of a much larger clone and differs from the translation at residue 5, likely a read error; the protein shown is the DNA translation. V and J are TRDV1 and TRDJ1, with 12 nucleotides matching TRDD3. The CDR3 spans 22 residues. Trimming cost V 5 bases and J 4 bases; bases outside gene matches: 26. Germline CDR1 and CDR2: TSWWSYY and QGS. In DNA, the CDR3 is TGTGCTCTTGGGAAAAGTCTTTGGGATCGACTGGGGGATACCACAAAGGGCGATAAACTCATCTTT. It specifies CALGKSLWDRLGDTTKGDKLIF.

This clone was observed a few times. A far larger clone is one nucleotide away, so this likely arose from a read error. Different DNA sequences within this sample yield the same CDR3. The gene calls are TRDV1 and TRDJ2; D could derive from TRDD1 or TRDD3 (5 bases each). CDR1 and CDR2 (germline): TSWWSYY, QGS. The length of the CDR3 is 20 residues. Trimming shortened V by 3 bases and J by 3 bases, and 26 bases separated the two germline ends. The CDR3 nucleotides are TGTGCTCTTGGGGAGCGGAAATTCGTCACCGGGGGCGAGATGACAGCACAACTCTTCTTT. This sequence encodes CALGERKFVTGGEMTAQLFF.

This clone is labeled medium-sized (0.01 to 0.1%). The sample contains more than one DNA sequence encoding this CDR3. The chain carries TRDV3 and TRDJ1, with unresolved D. This CDR3 region has 13 residues. The V and J ends lost 4 bases and 10 bases respectively, with 22 bases between them. In germline, CDR1 is TVYSNPD, CDR2 GDNSRS (reference sequence). In DNA form, the CDR3 reads TGTGCCTGCCTCTCCGGGGCCGGAGAGAGACTCATCTTT. Its protein is CACLSGAGERLIF.

Worth noting for this clone: This is likely an artifact of a read error, given a far larger clone one base away. The sample holds other DNA sequences that translate to the same CDR3. CDR3 protein: CALGDPNDAGGPGTDKLIF. The CDR3 nucleotides read TGTGCTCTTGGGGACCCAAATGACGCTGGGGGACCAGGCACCGATAAGCTCATCTTT. The V call is TRDV1, the J call TRDJ1; 8 nucleotides line up with TRDD3. Germline V gives CDR1 TSWWSYY, CDR2 QGS. The CDR3 is made up of 19 amino acids.

In this sample, this clone turned up a few times. The mismatch at residue 7 between this DNA's translation and the TCRdb protein of a much larger clone likely reflects a read error; the protein shown is translated from the DNA. This rearrangement joins TRDV3 to TRDJ1; unclear D gene. This CDR3 region has 17 residues. CDR1 and CDR2 from the germline V gene are TVYSNPD and GDNSRS (reference sequence). Trimming pared 3 bases from V and 0 bases from J, leaving 23 bases between. The CDR3 DNA follows: TGTGCCTTGCGTCCTTACACAACGTCTAAGTACACCGATAAACTCATCTTT. As protein: CALRPYTTSKYTDKLIF.

This clone was seen a few times. TCRdb's protein, taken from a much larger clone, differs from this DNA's translation at residue 4, likely owing to a read error; the protein displayed comes from the DNA. J is TRDJ2 and V is TRDV3; TRDD3 matches 12 bases. Here the J gene came from matching the DNA to germline, since TCRdb omits it. V trimming: 3 bases; J trimming: 4 bases; junction bases outside the gene matches: 30. This CDR3 contains 23 residues. Per the germline V gene, CDR1 is TVYSNPD and CDR2 is GDNSRS (reference sequence). This chain's CDR3 is CAFRRKKFLRYWGIPWPTAQLFF. In DNA form, the CDR3 reads TGTGCCTTCCGGAGGAAAAAATTCCTACGGTACTGGGGGATACCATGGCCGACAGCACAACTCTTCTTT.

Remarks on this clone: A far larger clone is only one base removed, so a read error is likely. Other DNA sequences of this sample code for an identical CDR3. V is TRDV1 and J is TRDJ1, with a possible D match to TRDD2 (5 bases). In the absence of a J gene in TCRdb, the DNA was matched to germline to assign it here. The CDR3 covers 21 residues. Germline V gives CDR1 TSWWSYY, CDR2 QGS. The V end lost 2 bases, the J end lost 0 bases, and 28 bases lay between the germline ends. The CDR3 reads CALGEGFTYVPTHRYTDKLIF. CDR3 bases: TGTGCTCTTGGGGAAGGTTTCACCTACGTCCCTACCCATAGGTACACCGATAAACTCATCTTT.

As for this clone: TCRdb records a much larger clone's protein for this DNA, with a difference at residue 4 that likely arises from a read error; the protein given is the translation of the DNA. The chain joins TRDV1 to TRDJ1; 11 nucleotides line up with TRDD3. Germline loops: CDR1 TSWWSYY, CDR2 QGS. There are 22 residues in the CDR3. For the CDR3, the DNA is TGTGCTCTTGAGGAACTAGGGCCCTTGTACTGGGGGATAAGTTCTTCCACCGATAAACTCATCTTT. It codes for CALEELGPLYWGISSSTDKLIF.

A note on this clone: This likely came from a read error, as a far larger clone is one base away. The same CDR3 is also encoded by other DNA sequences in this sample. CDR3 protein: CALVGLLGDWIPYPSYTDKLIF. In nucleotides, the CDR3 is TGTGCTCTTGTCGGCTTGCTGGGGGACTGGATACCATACCCATCGTACACCGATAAACTCATCTTT. This chain connects TRDV1 to TRDJ1, with 8 bases that match TRDD3. Germline CDR1 and CDR2: TSWWSYY and QGS. This CDR3 region has 22 residues. Unmatched junction bases numbered 28, after V lost 7 bases and J lost 0 bases.

The sample holds many counts of this clone. TCRdb's entry gives the protein of a much larger clone, which mismatches this DNA's translation at residue 12, likely from a read error; the protein reported here is translated from the DNA. The V call is TRDV2, the J call TRDJ3; 9 nucleotides align to TRDD3. The J gene was not available in TCRdb and was assigned here by matching the DNA to germline segments. The V gene's germline CDR1 is GEAIGNYY and CDR2 EKD. CDR3 length equals 18 residues. CDR3 sequence reads: CACDRLGDLSWGTRQMFF. CDR3 sequence (DNA): TGTGCCTGTGACAGACTGGGGGACCTCTCCTGGGGCACCCGACAGATGTTTTTC.